The next 29 T cell receptor beta chains were all read from a single sample in a study of cytomegalovirus exposure and HLA in healthy donors. Only in-frame clones appear in the TCRdb table, and some are missing; sequencing was by immunoSEQ multiplex PCR. Of roughly 62,000 clones in the sample, about 94% were seen once. Source material: PBMCs. All receptors derive from a man aged 18 to 29 in good health and CMV-seronegative.

V is TRBV28 and J is TRBJ2-1; 7 bases align to TRBD2. V trimming: 3 bases; J trimming: 9 bases; junction bases outside the gene matches: 8. Germline V gene data show CDR1 as MDHEN and CDR2 as SYDVKM. This CDR3 is built from 14 residues. CDR3 protein: CASSFLGAGVEQFF. For the CDR3, the DNA is TGTGCCAGCAGTTTCTTAGGGGCGGGAGTTGAGCAGTTCTTC.

This sequence joins TRBV6-6 and TRBJ2-1, with TRBD1 as a possible D gene (6 bases). V shed 2 bases and J shed 6 bases, with 14 bases lying between them. The CDR3 spans 15 residues. Germline CDR1 and CDR2: MNHNY and SVGAGI (reference sequence). The CDR3 DNA sequence: TGTGCCAGCAGTTACCTACAGGGAATGGGCAATGAGCAGTTCTTC. Residues: CASSYLQGMGNEQFF.

This clone appeared once. The chain has TRBV19 and TRBJ1-5; no firm D call. In germline, CDR1 is LNHDA, CDR2 SQIVND (reference sequence). This CDR3 has 13 amino acids. Trimming removed 5 bases at V and 7 bases at J, with 12 bases between. The chain's CDR3 is CASSDREQQPQHF. In DNA, the CDR3 is TGTGCCAGTAGTGACCGGGAACAGCAGCCCCAGCATTTT.

The chain recombines TRBV19 with TRBJ2-3; 9 positions agree with TRBD2. The CDR3 extends over 15 amino acids. Trimming took 3 bases from V and 5 from J; bases not matched to a gene: 6. The germline V gene encodes CDR1 LNHDA and CDR2 SQIVND (reference sequence). The CDR3 loop is CASSIRPSGEDTQYF. Here the CDR3 DNA reads TGTGCCAGTAGTATTAGGCCTAGCGGGGAAGATACGCAGTATTTT.

The rearrangement links TRBV19 to TRBJ1-2; maybe TRBD1 (5 bases). This CDR3 has 15 amino acids. From germline, CDR1 is LNHDA and CDR2 SQIVND (reference sequence). The ends were cut back, 1 base at V and 9 bases at J, with 18 bases in the middle. The CDR3, as DNA: TGTGCCAGTAGTATAGTCGGGACTGGCCGGGAGAGCTACACCTTC. It codes for CASSIVGTGRESYTF.

The J gene is TRBJ2-1, the V gene TRBV5-5, with a tentative D call TRBD2 (6 bases). Trimming shortened V by 1 base and J by 9 bases, and 8 bases separated the two germline ends. The CDR3 runs 12 residues. Germline loops: CDR1 SGHKS, CDR2 YYEKEE (reference sequence). The CDR3 is CASSLWGGEQFF. CDR3 nucleotide sequence: TGTGCCAGCAGCTTGTGGGGAGGTGAGCAGTTCTTC.

A single count supports this clone. The chain couples TRBV7-9 to TRBJ2-1; D not certain. Trimming took off 4 bases at V and 0 bases at J, with 4 bases between the two ends. Looked up from germline, CDR1 is SEHNR and CDR2 is FQNEAQ (reference sequence). This CDR3 has 13 amino acids. CDR3 DNA sequence: TGTGCCAGCAGCTCCGTCTCCTACAATGAGCAGTTCTTC. Encoded protein: CASSSVSYNEQFF.

J is TRBJ2-3 and V is TRBV18; D is perhaps TRBD1 (5 bases). Trimming removed 2 bases from V and 0 bases from J, with 6 bases in between. Looked up from germline, CDR1 is KGHSH and CDR2 is LQKENI. CDR3 size: 14 residues. The CDR3 spells CASSPRGSTDTQYF. CDR3 in DNA: TGTGCCAGCTCACCAAGGGGCAGCACAGATACGCAGTATTTT.

The V gene is TRBV4-3, the J gene TRBJ1-5; D possibly corresponds to TRBD1 (6 bases). V was trimmed by 4 bases and J by 4 bases, leaving 14 bases between them. The V gene's germline CDR1 is LGHNA and CDR2 YSLEER. The length of the CDR3 is 15 residues. DNA of the CDR3: TGCGCCAGCAGCCTTTCAACCCAGGGGAATCAGCCCCAGCATTTT. Residues: CASSLSTQGNQPQHF.

The gene calls are TRBV23-1 and TRBJ2-7; D is perhaps TRBD2 (6 bases). TRBV23-1 is classed as an ORF, of uncertain function. Trimming left V 3 bases short and J 6 bases short, with 6 bases between. The CDR3 length is 11 residues. CDR3 amino acids: CASSQGGEQYF. The CDR3 DNA is TGCGCCAGCAGTCAGGGAGGCGAGCAGTACTTC.

V usage is TRBV5-6 and J usage is TRBJ2-1; no firm D call. The CDR3 consists of 17 residues. Germline CDR1 SGHDT, CDR2 YYEEEE. V lost 1 base, J lost 0 bases, and 14 bases lay in between. The CDR3 is CASSLFWAVGSYNEQFF. The CDR3 nucleotides read TGTGCCAGCAGCTTGTTCTGGGCTGTTGGCTCCTACAATGAGCAGTTCTTC.

The chain has TRBV7-9 and TRBJ1-2, with D uncertain. Germline CDR1 and CDR2: SEHNR and FQNEAQ (reference sequence). The CDR3 totals 11 residues. V lost 0 bases, J lost 14 bases, and 10 bases lay in between. CDR3 loop: CASSLAPGKTF. The CDR3 coding sequence is TGTGCCAGCAGCTTAGCCCCAGGAAAAACCTTC.

This chain joins TRBV28 and TRBJ2-7; possible D gene TRBD1, 7 bases. The CDR3 loop spans 15 amino acids. The germline gives CDR1 MDHEN, CDR2 SYDVKM. V lost 9 bases and J lost 3, with 21 bases in between. The DNA for the CDR3 is TGTGCCAGTCGTTCCGGCGGGACAGAAAGCTACGAGCAGTACTTC. It translates to CASRSGGTESYEQYF.

V gene TRBV10-2 combines with J gene TRBJ2-7; TRBD2 aligns across 8 bases. This CDR3 spans 14 amino acids. Germline V gives CDR1 WSHSY, CDR2 SAAADI. V trimming: 8 bases; J trimming: 6 bases; junction bases outside the gene matches: 12. The CDR3 sequence: CASSPSGSSREQYF. CDR3 coding DNA: TGCGCCAGCTCCCCCAGCGGGAGTTCTCGCGAGCAGTACTTC.

This clone was recorded only once. The rearrangement uses TRBV30 and TRBJ2-3; D may be TRBD2 (5 bases). Trimming shortened V by 5 bases and J by 2 bases, and 14 bases separated the two germline ends. This CDR3 has 14 amino acids. Germline V gene data show CDR1 as GTSNPN and CDR2 as SVGIG (reference sequence). CDR3: CAWGKRLYTDTQYF. CDR3 nucleotides: TGTGCCTGGGGAAAGCGGTTGTACACAGATACGCAGTATTTT.

The chain employs TRBV4-3 and TRBJ1-4; no firm D call. Germline V lookup: CDR1 LGHNA, CDR2 YSLEER. There are 16 residues in the CDR3. V lost 4 bases and J 3 bases, leaving 15 bases between the germline ends. The chain's CDR3 is CASSLPPGSPNEKLFF. The CDR3 DNA reads as TGCGCCAGCAGCCTCCCACCCGGGAGCCCTAATGAAAAACTGTTTTTT.

The gene calls are TRBV14 and TRBJ2-3; 12 positions match TRBD2. Germline V lookup: CDR1 SGHDN, CDR2 FVKESK. The CDR3 is 19 amino acids. Germline trimming cut 0 bases from V and 6 bases from J; bases unmatched to any gene: 13. The CDR3 DNA follows: TGTGCCAGCAGCCAAGATCCGCCTTCTAGCGGGAGGGCAGCGGATACGCAGTATTTT. Its protein is CASSQDPPSSGRAADTQYF.

In nucleotides, the CDR3 is TGCAGCGTTGAAGGGGTCTTACAGGGAGCCGAGCAGTACTTC. Its translation: CSVEGVLQGAEQYF. The genes are TRBV29-1 and TRBJ2-7; tentatively, D is TRBD1 (6 bases). The CDR3 is 14 amino acids. V was trimmed by 1 base and J by 6 bases, leaving 16 bases between them. Germline-derived CDR1 and CDR2 are SQVTM and ANQGSEA.

This sequence joins TRBV5-1 and TRBJ2-1; 7 positions agree with TRBD1. V lost 4 bases to trimming and J lost 8 bases; unmatched junction nucleotides: 12. Germline CDR1 reads SGHRS; CDR2 reads YFSETQ. The CDR3 runs to 15 residues. This chain's CDR3 is CASSLGTARVDEQFF. As DNA, the CDR3 is TGCGCCAGCAGCCTGGGGACAGCCAGAGTAGATGAGCAGTTCTTC.

This clone was seen a single time. The chain employs TRBV6-6 and TRBJ2-5; D might be TRBD1 (6 bases). This CDR3 region has 15 residues. V was pared by 6 bases and J by 0 bases, with 14 bases between. From germline, CDR1 is MNHNY and CDR2 SVGAGI (reference sequence). CDR3 region: CASREPGQYQETQYF. Written as DNA, the CDR3 is TGTGCCAGCAGGGAACCCGGACAGTACCAAGAGACCCAGTACTTC.

This clone was detected once. V is TRBV5-1 and J is TRBJ1-1; TRBD1 matches 8 bases. Germline trimming cut 0 bases from V and 4 bases from J; bases unmatched to any gene: 5. Germline values: CDR1 SGHRS, CDR2 YFSETQ. CDR3 length: 15 residues. The CDR3 DNA is TGCGCCAGCAGCTTGGGCGGCAGGGGGCGCACTGAAGCTTTCTTT. Protein sequence: CASSLGGRGRTEAFF. The full variable domain, in which reference TRBV5-1 and TRBJ1-1 provide the parts outside the CDR3, is KAGVTQTPRYLIKTRGQQVTLSCSPISGHRSVSWYQQTPGQGLQFLFEYFSETQRNKGNFPGRFSGRQFSNSRSEMNVSTLELGDSALYLCASSLGGRGRTEAFFGQGTRLTVV.

The V call is TRBV10-3, the J call TRBJ2-1; the match to TRBD2 covers 14 bases. The CDR3 runs to 13 residues. Per the germline V gene, CDR1 is ENHRY and CDR2 is SYGVKD. J lost 5 bases, V lost 11 bases, and 2 bases had no gene match. For the CDR3, the DNA is TGTGCCTCGGGACTAGCGGGGGACAATGAGCAGTTCTTC. Its protein product is CASGLAGDNEQFF.

The genes are TRBV19 and TRBJ2-7; possible D gene TRBD1, 5 bases. Germline lookup yields CDR1 LNHDA and CDR2 SQIVND (reference sequence). The CDR3 extends over 10 amino acids. V shed 8 bases and J shed 10 bases, with 12 bases lying between them. The CDR3 region has the DNA TGTGCCAGTGGTGGGGCGATTCAGTACTTC. It translates to CASGGAIQYF.

J is TRBJ2-7 and V is TRBV20-1, with D possibly being TRBD1 (5 bases). Trimming cost V 6 bases and J 3 bases, with 9 bases left between them. Germline assignment: CDR1 DFQATT and CDR2 SNEGSKA (reference sequence). This CDR3 is 11 amino acids long. As DNA, the CDR3 is TGCAGTGCCCCTAGGGGCTACGAGCAGTACTTC. Encoded protein: CSAPRGYEQYF.

The V gene is TRBV7-7, the J gene TRBJ2-1, with TRBD1 identical over 11 bases. Looked up from germline, CDR1 is SSHAT and CDR2 is FNYEAQ (reference sequence). With V trimmed by 5 bases and J by 6 bases, 3 bases remained unmatched. The CDR3 covers 14 residues. CDR3 loop: CASSAGTGGNEQFF. Written as DNA, the CDR3 is TGTGCCAGCAGCGCCGGGACAGGGGGCAATGAGCAGTTCTTC.

The chain has TRBV11-3 and TRBJ2-7; tentatively, D is TRBD2 (6 bases). Germline lookup yields CDR1 SGHNT and CDR2 YENEEA. The CDR3 runs to 15 residues. Trimming pared 5 bases from V and 4 bases from J, leaving 18 bases between. The CDR3, as DNA: TGTGCCAGCAGCCAGACGTGGGGACTTAGGTACGAGCAGTACTTC. Translating it yields CASSQTWGLRYEQYF.

A remark on this clone: Within the sample, other DNA sequences also encode this same CDR3. The chain couples TRBV29-1 to TRBJ2-5, with D possibly TRBD2 on 5 matching bases. This CDR3 comprises 10 residues. Deletions cut 6 bases from V and 5 bases from J, with 7 bases between. From germline, CDR1 is SQVTM and CDR2 ANQGSEA. Written as DNA, the CDR3 is TGCAGCGTACGCGGGGAGACCCAGTACTTC. Residues: CSVRGETQYF.

This sequence joins TRBV11-2 and TRBJ2-2, with D unresolved. V was trimmed by 1 base and J by 0 bases, leaving 9 bases between them. CDR1 and CDR2 (germline): SGHAT, FQNNGV. The CDR3 totals 16 residues. CDR3: CASSLGRSSNTGELFF. The CDR3 DNA reads TGTGCCAGCAGCTTAGGTCGGAGCTCGAACACCGGGGAGCTGTTTTTT. The full variable domain, completed using reference TRBV11-2 and TRBJ2-2, is EAGVAQSPRYKIIEKRQSVAFWCNPISGHATLYWYQQILGQGPKLLIQFQNNGVVDDSQLPKDRFSAERLKGVDSTLKIQPAKLEDSAVYLCASSLGRSSNTGELFFGEGSRLTVL.

The rearrangement uses TRBV9 and TRBJ2-5, with D possibly being TRBD2 (6 bases). The J call may be wrong; the DNA end is better matched by TRBJ2-7. The CDR3 runs 13 residues. CDR1 and CDR2 from the germline V gene are SGDLS and YYNGEE. In nucleotides, the CDR3 is TGTGCCAGCAGCGTCAATAGCGGCCACGAGCAGTACTTC. Protein: CASSVNSGHEQYF.